This T cell receptor beta chain was captured in a study of cytomegalovirus exposure and HLA in healthy donors listed by TCRdb under 2017. About the full investigation: The roughly 670 repertoires of the first cohort and the 120 validation repertoires were produced on the same platform, according to a later analysis. The study aimed to test whether cataloging public T cell receptors could reveal signatures of past pathogen exposure. Along with the roughly 700-subject first cohort, a separate validation cohort of over 90 different subjects was used. To predict cytomegalovirus infection status, the study brought together high-throughput TCR immunosequencing, statistical association of individual TCRs with disease status, and machine learning. Study-wide conclusions, independent of this receptor: A later analysis found that TCRs clustered in the first cohort also tended to co-occur in the 120 validation repertoires, with roughly 95% of cluster scores above 0. In both the original and validation cohorts, the classifier was reported to diagnose cytomegalovirus status with high specificity and sensitivity. A later analysis had no HLA typing for the validation cohort, so co-occurrence there was scored across all 130 or so repertoires. A few of the identified cytomegalovirus-associated TCR beta chains were confirmed in vitro to be specific for cytomegalovirus antigens. While some public TCRs were present in many individuals, most TCR sequences turned up only very rarely across donors. The authors suggested that the approach could potentially be extended to other disease states and immunological phenotypes. The study gave a list of some 150 TCR beta chains associated with cytomegalovirus.

From the germline V gene (reference sequence), CDR1 is SEHNR and CDR2 is FQNEAQ. The CDR3 has 12 amino acids, counting the end cysteine and phenylalanine. The CDR3 DNA has 36 bases and is translated from base 1. V is pared back by 5 bases and J by 11 bases, with 15 bases lying between the germline termini. The donors were included in the validation cohort of some 110 subjects, a group kept apart from the approximately 690-subject first cohort. The method was the immunoSEQ multiplex PCR assay. The study's processing was this. A statistical classification framework was built to diagnose cytomegalovirus status from the catalog of TCR beta chain sequences. TCRdb's version of the immuneACCESS table is confined to in-frame rearrangements and falls short of the full clone set. An unresolved V gene accounts for under half of the shortfall where checked; the remainder is of unknown origin. V and J calls and clone size come straight from that table; D and trimming were deduced from the DNA. This sample holds about 220,000 clones; approximately 87% were observed only once. The ten largest clones take up around 2.6% of the sample.

For this clone: Its antigen remains undetermined. The input lacks base qualities; no much larger clone sits a single base away.

This clonotype originated in a man between 18 and 35 years old in good health and CMV-seronegative. The rearranged segments are TRBV7-9 and TRBJ1-2, with TRBD1 tentatively as D gene (6 bases match). Sample: PBMCs. CDR3 loop: CASSHGGAPYTF. The DNA reads as follows: TGTGCCAGCAGCCACGGGGGGGCCCCTTACACCTTC. The CDR3, completed at both ends by the reference TRBV7-9 and TRBJ1-2 genes, gives the full variable domain DTGVSQNPRHKITKRGQNVTFRCDPISEHNRLYWYRQTLGQGPEFLTYFQNEAQLEKSRLLSDRFSAERPKGSFSTLEIQRTEQGDSAMYLCASSHGGAPYTFGSGTRLTVV.